The rows below give T cell receptor beta chains drawn from one sample of a study of blood T cell repertoires in COVID-19. The table came from immunoSEQ multiplex PCR; TCRdb's copy has only in-frame clones and leaves some out. The sample carries about 390,000 clones, about 87% recorded once. Sequencing was carried out using PBMCs or T cells enriched from blood (not recorded which). The receptor set was obtained from a woman in her 50s who had recovered from COVID-19. CDR3s leave out the opening cysteine and the closing phenylalanine or tryptophan. Each record gives: J gene, V gene, CDR3 protein.

j_gene: TRBJ2-1; v_gene: TRBV5-1; CDR3aa: ASSLGQGYEQF
j_gene: TRBJ1-2; v_gene: TRBV4-3; CDR3aa: ASSQRGQGPDGYT
j_gene: TRBJ2-7; v_gene: TRBV12-3/TRBV12-4; CDR3aa: ASRGGSVAEQY
j_gene: TRBJ1-4; v_gene: TRBV10-2; CDR3aa: ASSHRETNEKLF
j_gene: TRBJ1-4; v_gene: TRBV24-1; CDR3aa: ATIRDSGGREKLF
j_gene: TRBJ2-7; v_gene: TRBV4-3; CDR3aa: ASSQDPAGKPSSYEQY
j_gene: TRBJ2-2; v_gene: TRBV7-8; CDR3aa: ASSLASGANTGELF
j_gene: TRBJ2-2; v_gene: TRBV19; CDR3aa: ASSIGGAAGELF
j_gene: TRBJ2-5; v_gene: TRBV14; CDR3aa: ASSQGDRGGRTQY
j_gene: TRBJ2-2; v_gene: TRBV28; CDR3aa: ATRTSGGLTGELF
j_gene: TRBJ1-2; v_gene: TRBV7-9; CDR3aa: ASSLALGRREYYGYT
j_gene: TRBJ1-5; v_gene: TRBV2; CDR3aa: ASSPGQGYQPQH